This passage covers 29 T cell receptor beta chains from one sample sequenced in a study of somatic mutations in cytotoxic T cells in rheumatoid arthritis. Clones were read by immunoSEQ multiplex PCR, and TCRdb kept only the in-frame ones, dropping some. The table records approximately 13,000 clones, roughly 70% of them present only once. Sample: CD8+ T cells sorted from blood. All receptors come from a man between 70 and 80 years old in good health.

The rearrangement links TRBV27 to TRBJ2-1; D is uncertain. The germline gives CDR1 MNHEY, CDR2 SMNVEV (reference sequence). The CDR3 is made up of 13 amino acids. The V and J ends lost 8 bases and 0 bases respectively, with 8 bases between them. CDR3 sequence: CASVGSSYNEQFF. The CDR3 region has the DNA TGTGCCAGCGTAGGTAGCTCCTACAATGAGCAGTTCTTC.

The chain couples TRBV5-4 to TRBJ2-1, with 9 bases matching TRBD2. Germline trimming cut 2 bases from V and 8 bases from J; bases unmatched to any gene: 2. The CDR3 spans 13 residues. Germline V gene data show CDR1 as SGHNT and CDR2 as YYREEE (reference sequence). CDR3 bases: TGTGCCAGCAGCTTTAGCGGGAGCGATGAGCAGTTCTTC. Residues: CASSFSGSDEQFF.

The CDR3 DNA reads TGCGCCAGCCGCCAGGGGGGGCGAACAGATACGCAGTATTTT. Its translation is CASRQGGRTDTQYF. The rearrangement links TRBV5-1 to TRBJ2-3; either TRBD1 or TRBD2 may supply D (7 bases each). Germline-derived CDR1 and CDR2 are SGHRS and YFSETQ. This CDR3 has 14 residues. The V end lost 7 bases, the J end lost 3 bases, and 15 bases lay between the germline ends.

The chain joins TRBV9 to TRBJ2-3; D is undetermined. CDR3 length equals 14 residues. The germline V gene encodes CDR1 SGDLS and CDR2 YYNGEE. Trimming removed 0 bases from V and 4 bases from J, with 9 bases in between. CDR3 sequence reads: CASSVGGNADTQYF. The CDR3 DNA sequence: TGTGCCAGCAGCGTAGGGGGTAACGCAGATACGCAGTATTTT.

A few counts support this clone. This chain connects TRBV9 to TRBJ2-7; D gene uncertain. Per the germline V gene, CDR1 is SGDLS and CDR2 is YYNGEE. The CDR3 spans 13 residues. The V and J ends lost 3 bases and 1 base respectively, with 8 bases between them. The CDR3 spells CASSEGPSYEQYF. The CDR3 DNA follows: TGTGCCAGCAGCGAAGGTCCATCCTACGAGCAGTACTTC.

By its share, this clone is large (0.1 to 1%). This chain uses TRBV29-1 with TRBJ1-2; maybe TRBD1 (5 bases). Trimming shortened V by 5 bases and J by 5 bases, and 15 bases separated the two germline ends. Germline V gives CDR1 SQVTM, CDR2 ANQGSEA. The CDR3 runs to 13 residues. This CDR3 reads CSVWDWSGYGYTF. The CDR3, as DNA: TGCAGCGTTTGGGACTGGTCGGGTTATGGCTACACCTTC.

The gene calls are TRBV4-3 and TRBJ2-5; D is undetermined. The CDR3 contains 13 residues. V was shortened by 0 bases and J by 5 bases, with 7 bases between the two germline ends. The germline V gene has CDR1 LGHNA and CDR2 YSLEER. In nucleotides, the CDR3 is TGCGCCAGCAGCCAAGAACAGCGTGAGACCCAGTACTTC. It is translated as CASSQEQRETQYF.

The chain couples TRBV7-9 to TRBJ2-1, with 8 bases aligning to TRBD1. The V gene's germline CDR1 is SEHNR and CDR2 FQNEAQ (reference sequence). The CDR3 has 14 residues. The V segment lost 5 bases and the J segment 10 bases; nucleotides outside the gene matches: 10. The CDR3 sequence is CASSLGQGLGEQFF. The CDR3 DNA reads as TGTGCCAGCAGCCTCGGACAGGGCCTCGGGGAGCAGTTCTTC. The entire variable domain, with the rest obtained from reference TRBV7-9 and TRBJ2-1, is as follows: DTGVSQNPRHKITKRGQNVTFRCDPISEHNRLYWYRQTLGQGPEFLTYFQNEAQLEKSRLLSDRFSAERPKGSFSTLEIQRTEQGDSAMYLCASSLGQGLGEQFFGPGTRLTVL.

The rearrangement links TRBV27 to TRBJ2-7; D gene uncertain. The CDR3 covers 14 residues. Trimming removed 3 bases at V and 0 bases at J, with 9 bases between. Looked up from germline, CDR1 is MNHEY and CDR2 is SMNVEV (reference sequence). The CDR3 region has the DNA TGTGCCAGCAGTTTTGGAGCCGGCTCCTACGAGCAGTACTTC. Translation gives CASSFGAGSYEQYF.

This chain joins TRBV5-8 and TRBJ2-7; D possibly corresponds to TRBD1 (7 bases). This CDR3 is 15 amino acids long. Per the germline V gene, CDR1 is SGHTS and CDR2 is YDEGEE. V dropped 0 bases and J dropped 1 base, with 11 bases sitting between them. CDR3 protein: CASSLAGGLSYEQYF. CDR3 sequence (DNA): TGTGCCAGCAGCTTGGCAGGGGGGCTTTCCTACGAGCAGTACTTC.

J is TRBJ2-3 and V is TRBV6-1, with a tentative D call TRBD2 (6 bases). Trimming left V 1 base short and J 4 bases short, with 12 bases between. Germline V CDR1 and CDR2: MNHNS, SASEGT. This CDR3 comprises 15 residues. The CDR3 reads CASSEEAGKSDTQYF. CDR3 bases: TGTGCCAGCAGTGAAGAGGCGGGAAAATCAGATACGCAGTATTTT.

A single count supports this clone. DNA of the CDR3: TGTGCCAGCAGTCTTGCTGAGGGGACTAGAGTCTACGAGCAGTACTTC. This gives the protein CASSLAEGTRVYEQYF. The J gene is TRBJ2-7, the V gene TRBV28; 8 nucleotides match TRBD2. Looked up from germline, CDR1 is MDHEN and CDR2 is SYDVKM. The CDR3 totals 16 residues. The junction had 12 bases not matched to a gene; V was cut back by 5 bases and J by 3 bases.

The DNA of the CDR3 is TGTGCCAGCAGTTCACAGTATAATTCACCCCTCCACTTT. Translation: CASSSQYNSPLHF. V gene TRBV27 combines with J gene TRBJ1-6; D is uncertain. Germline CDR1 reads MNHEY; CDR2 reads SMNVEV (reference sequence). Trimming removed 4 bases at V and 4 bases at J, with 5 bases between. This CDR3 contains 13 residues.

The chain links TRBV7-3 to TRBJ2-3; 8 bases agree with TRBD2. V shed 3 bases, J shed 0 bases, and the junction held 2 bases outside the gene matches. The CDR3 runs to 15 residues. Per germline, CDR1 SGHTA and CDR2 FQGTGA. The CDR3 DNA reads TGTGCCAGCAGCTTCGCGGGGGGAAGCACAGATACGCAGTATTTT. Translation gives CASSFAGGSTDTQYF.

This chain connects TRBV11-1 to TRBJ1-1; D ambiguous. V lost 2 bases, J lost 5 bases, and 15 bases lay in between. This CDR3 region has 15 residues. Germline CDR1 reads SGHAT; CDR2 reads FQDESV (reference sequence). DNA of the CDR3: TGTGCCAGCAGCTTACTTGGGATTACGGGGACTGAAGCTTTCTTT. The encoded protein is CASSLLGITGTEAFF.

This clone was seen a single time. This chain links TRBV29-1 with TRBJ2-7; D is uncertain. CDR1 is SQVTM, CDR2 ANQGSEA, per germline. Trimming took off 5 bases at V and 2 bases at J, with 13 bases between the two ends. The CDR3 totals 13 residues. In DNA form, the CDR3 reads TGCAGCGTTACCCCGGCGTCGACCTACGAGCAGTACTTC. Its protein product is CSVTPASTYEQYF.

J is TRBJ2-2 and V is TRBV7-9; weak D call: TRBD2 (6 bases). CDR1 and CDR2 from the germline V gene are SEHNR and FQNEAQ (reference sequence). The V and J ends lost 7 bases and 4 bases respectively, with 16 bases between them. The length of the CDR3 is 15 residues. The CDR3 region is CASTLSGVATGELFF. CDR3 bases: TGTGCCAGCACCCTTAGCGGAGTAGCCACCGGGGAGCTGTTTTTT. Full variable domain (outside the CDR3, taken from reference TRBV7-9 and TRBJ2-2): DTGVSQNPRHKITKRGQNVTFRCDPISEHNRLYWYRQTLGQGPEFLTYFQNEAQLEKSRLLSDRFSAERPKGSFSTLEIQRTEQGDSAMYLCASTLSGVATGELFFGEGSRLTVL.

The J gene is TRBJ1-4, the V gene TRBV7-8; the D gene is possibly TRBD1 (5 bases). The CDR3 contains 14 residues. With 2 bases removed from V and 8 bases from J, the gap between germline ends came to 12 bases. In germline, CDR1 is SGHVS, CDR2 FQNEAQ. This chain's CDR3 is CASSLQGFPEKLFF. In DNA form, the CDR3 reads TGTGCCAGCAGCTTACAGGGCTTCCCAGAAAAACTGTTTTTT. Based on the CDR3 plus reference TRBV7-8 and TRBJ1-4, the full variable domain is GAGVSQSPRYKVAKRGQDVALRCDPISGHVSLFWYQQALGQGPEFLTYFQNEAQLDKSGLPSDRFFAERPEGSVSTLKIQRTQQEDSAVYLCASSLQGFPEKLFFGSGTQLSVL.

This chain joins TRBV27 and TRBJ2-1, with TRBD2 identical over 14 bases. V dropped 6 bases and J dropped 9; count of bases not matched to a gene: 7. There are 15 residues in the CDR3. CDR1 and CDR2 (germline): MNHEY, SMNVEV (reference sequence). The DNA of the CDR3 is TGTGCCAGCAGAACCGGGACTAGCGGGAGTAGTGAGCAGTTCTTC. Translating gives CASRTGTSGSSEQFF.

This clone was counted once. The gene calls are TRBV19 and TRBJ2-3; the match to TRBD2 covers 10 bases. The CDR3 covers 16 residues. V was clipped by 3 bases and J by 2 bases; unmatched bases: 5. The germline CDR1 and CDR2 sequences are LNHDA and SQIVND (reference sequence). CDR3 sequence (DNA): TGTGCCAGTAGTATTCTAGCGGGAGCTCTCACAGATACGCAGTATTTT. Protein product: CASSILAGALTDTQYF. The full variable domain, completed using reference TRBV19 and TRBJ2-3, is DGGITQSPKYLFRKEGQNVTLSCEQNLNHDAMYWYRQDPGQGLRLIYYSQIVNDFQKGDIAEGYSVSREKKESFPLTVTSAQKNPTAFYLCASSILAGALTDTQYFGPGTRLTVL.

The chain combines TRBV7-6 with TRBJ2-1; 15 bases match TRBD2. The V segment lost 7 bases and the J segment 6 bases; nucleotides outside the gene matches: 13. The CDR3 is 18 residues long. CDR1 is SGHVS and CDR2 is FNYEAQ in the germline V gene. CDR3 loop: CASMLGLAGGPVPNEQFF. The CDR3 DNA follows: TGTGCCAGCATGCTTGGACTAGCGGGAGGGCCGGTCCCCAATGAGCAGTTCTTC.

V is TRBV19 and J is TRBJ1-2, with D perhaps matching TRBD1 (6 bases). In germline, CDR1 is LNHDA, CDR2 SQIVND (reference sequence). This CDR3 is built from 15 residues. With 5 bases removed from V and 3 bases from J, the gap between germline ends came to 16 bases. The CDR3 loop is CASSHQGLTYYGYTF. For the CDR3, the DNA is TGTGCCAGTAGTCATCAGGGGCTAACCTACTATGGCTACACCTTC.

The rearrangement links TRBV15 to TRBJ2-3; possible D gene TRBD2, 6 bases. This CDR3 contains 15 residues. V lost 0 bases and J 6 bases, leaving 13 bases between the germline ends. The germline V gene encodes CDR1 LNHNV and CDR2 YYDKDF (reference sequence). CDR3 in amino acids: CATSRELGGGDTQYF. CDR3 in DNA: TGTGCCACCAGCAGAGAACTGGGGGGTGGGGATACGCAGTATTTT. The whole variable domain, filled in from reference TRBV15 and TRBJ2-3, reads DAMVIQNPRYQVTQFGKPVTLSCSQTLNHNVMYWYQQKSSQAPKLLFHYYDKDFNNEADTPDNFQSRRPNTSFCFLDIRSPGLGDTAMYLCATSRELGGGDTQYFGPGTRLTVL.

This clone has only one observation. This rearrangement joins TRBV5-6 to TRBJ1-2; TRBD1 agrees at 7 bases. The junction had 1 base not matched to a gene; V was cut back by 0 bases and J by 2 bases. This CDR3 is built from 14 residues. Germline V gives CDR1 SGHDT, CDR2 YYEEEE. The CDR3: CASSLETGNYGYTF. For the CDR3, the DNA is TGTGCCAGCAGCTTGGAGACAGGGAACTATGGCTACACCTTC.

This clone has a single count. J is TRBJ1-2 and V is TRBV2; D is perhaps TRBD1 (5 bases). Germline-derived CDR1 and CDR2 are SNHLY and FYNNEI. V dropped 3 bases and J dropped 4 bases, with 12 bases sitting between them. This CDR3 is built from 14 residues. CDR3 amino acids: CASSDLFTGYGYTF. The DNA of the CDR3 is TGTGCCAGCAGTGACTTATTTACAGGCTATGGCTACACCTTC.

V is TRBV7-9 and J is TRBJ2-1; 8 bases map to TRBD2. CDR3 length: 15 residues. CDR1 and CDR2 from the germline V gene are SEHNR and FQNEAQ (reference sequence). The junction had 10 bases not matched to a gene; V was cut back by 5 bases and J by 7 bases. The CDR3 protein is CASSPYLAGRNEQFF. The CDR3 DNA reads TGTGCCAGCAGCCCCTATTTAGCGGGGAGAAATGAGCAGTTCTTC.

The chain uses TRBV4-3 and TRBJ1-4, with D hard to call. The CDR3 contains 14 residues. V was cut by 0 bases and J by 8 bases, with 10 bases left in between. Germline-derived CDR1 and CDR2 are LGHNA and YSLEER. CDR3 sequence reads: CASSQEMLGEKLFF. The CDR3 DNA sequence: TGCGCCAGCAGCCAAGAAATGTTAGGAGAAAAACTGTTTTTT.

The rearrangement links TRBV29-1 to TRBJ2-1, with a weak D call TRBD2 (5 bases). CDR1 and CDR2 from the germline V gene are SQVTM and ANQGSEA. V lost 3 bases, J lost 6 bases, and 12 bases lay in between. This CDR3 comprises 13 residues. CDR3 nucleotide sequence: TGCAGCGTTGATATCCTAGCCTCCAATGAGCAGTTCTTC. Encoded protein: CSVDILASNEQFF.

V and J are TRBV27 and TRBJ1-4, with 7 bases that match TRBD1. The CDR3 has 15 amino acids. Germline CDR1 is MNHEY and CDR2 is SMNVEV (reference sequence). V shed 5 bases, J shed 2 bases, and the junction held 5 bases outside the gene matches. CDR3 protein: CASSPEQGTNEKLFF. The CDR3 nucleotides read TGTGCCAGCAGTCCCGAACAGGGGACTAATGAAAAACTGTTTTTT. Variable domain in full (rest from reference TRBV27 and TRBJ1-4): EAQVTQNPRYLITVTGKKLTVTCSQNMNHEYMSWYRQDPGLGLRQIYYSMNVEVTDKGDVPEGYKVSRKEKRNFPLILESPSPNQTSLYFCASSPEQGTNEKLFFGSGTQLSVL.